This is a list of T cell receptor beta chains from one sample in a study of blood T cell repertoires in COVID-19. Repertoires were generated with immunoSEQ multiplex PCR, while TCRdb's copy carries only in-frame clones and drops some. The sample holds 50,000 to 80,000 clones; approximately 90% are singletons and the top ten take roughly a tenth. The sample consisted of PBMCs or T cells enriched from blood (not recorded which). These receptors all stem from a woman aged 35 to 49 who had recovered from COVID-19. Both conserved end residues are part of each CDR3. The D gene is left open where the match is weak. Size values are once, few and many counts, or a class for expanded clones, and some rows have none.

DNA: TGTGCCAGCAGTTTTTCTACAGGGGCTTCCACTGAAGCTTTCTTT
CDR3: CASSFSTGASTEAFF
V: TRBV27
J: TRBJ1-1
size: once
D: TRBD1

DNA: TGTGCCAGCAGCCAAGATAGGGGTCAGCCCCAGCATTTT
CDR3: CASSQDRGQPQHF
V: TRBV3-1/TRBV3-2
J: TRBJ1-5
size: .
D: .

DNA: TGTGCCAGCAGTGGCAGAGACAGGGGGAACTATGGCTACACCTTC
CDR3: CASSGRDRGNYGYTF
V: TRBV25-1
J: TRBJ1-2
size: once
D: TRBD1

DNA: TGTGCCAGCAGTGATCCCTCCCGGGGGGAAACCTATGGCTACACCTTC
CDR3: CASSDPSRGETYGYTF
V: TRBV25-1
J: TRBJ1-2
size: .
D: .

DNA: TGTGCCAGTAGTATAACTAGCGGGGGGTTAGAGACCCAGTACTTC
CDR3: CASSITSGGLETQYF
V: TRBV19
J: TRBJ2-5
size: .
D: TRBD2

DNA: TGTGCCAGTAGCCGAACAGGGGTCGATACGCAGTATTTT
CDR3: CASSRTGVDTQYF
V: TRBV19
J: TRBJ2-3
size: .
D: TRBD1

DNA: TGTGCCAGCAGTGAAAGGCAGGCTAGCGGGGCCCGCACAGATACGCAGTATTTT
CDR3: CASSERQASGARTDTQYF
V: TRBV6-4
J: TRBJ2-3
size: .
D: TRBD2

DNA: TGCGCCAGCAGCTTGCGTAGTGGTCTTTCCCACTCTGGAAACACCATATATTTT
CDR3: CASSLRSGLSHSGNTIYF
V: TRBV5-1
J: TRBJ1-3
size: .
D: .

DNA: TGTGCCAGCAGCTTTACGGTCGACAGCCTTACTAACAATCAGCCCCAGCATTTT
CDR3: CASSFTVDSLTNNQPQHF
V: TRBV5-5
J: TRBJ1-5
size: .
D: .

DNA: TGTGCCAGCAGTGAAGCGCCTAGCGGGGGGAGCGAGCAGTACTTC
CDR3: CASSEAPSGGSEQYF
V: TRBV6-1
J: TRBJ2-7
size: once
D: TRBD2

DNA: TGTGCCAGCAGAAGCAACACTGAAGCTTTCTTT
CDR3: CASRSNTEAFF
V: TRBV2
J: TRBJ1-1
size: few
D: .

DNA: TGTGCCAGCATCAGCGGGGGCTACAATGAGCAGTTCTTC
CDR3: CASISGGYNEQFF
V: TRBV6-7
J: TRBJ2-1
size: once
D: TRBD2

DNA: TGTGCCAGCAGGGCGGGTCTGGGCGAGGGAGAAAAACTGTTTTTT
CDR3: CASRAGLGEGEKLFF
V: TRBV9
J: TRBJ1-4
size: once
D: .

DNA: TGTGCCAGCAGCCGGACAGCCGGGACGGTGGGCACCGGGGAGCTGTTTTTT
CDR3: CASSRTAGTVGTGELFF
V: TRBV5-6
J: TRBJ2-2
size: .
D: .

DNA: TGCGCCAGCAGCTCCCGCGGGCAGATTAATGAAAAACTGTTTTTT
CDR3: CASSSRGQINEKLFF
V: TRBV5-1
J: TRBJ1-4
size: .
D: .

DNA: TGTGCCACCAGCGGGGCGGGACAGGGATATGGCTACACCTTC
CDR3: CATSGAGQGYGYTF
V: TRBV24-1
J: TRBJ1-2
size: .
D: TRBD1

DNA: TGTGCCAGTAGGGACAGGGGCCGCACTGAAGCTTTCTTT
CDR3: CASRDRGRTEAFF
V: TRBV19
J: TRBJ1-1
size: .
D: TRBD1

DNA: TGTGCCAGCAGCTTAAGTATCACGGGACAGGGGGCAATGGGCAATCAGCCCCAGCATTTT
CDR3: CASSLSITGQGAMGNQPQHF
V: TRBV7-8
J: TRBJ1-5
size: .
D: TRBD1

DNA: TGTGCCAGCAAAATAGGGGGAGATTCACCCCTCCACTTT
CDR3: CASKIGGDSPLHF
V: TRBV12-3/TRBV12-4
J: TRBJ1-6
size: .
D: .

DNA: TGTGCCAGCAGCAAACCGATTAGATTCCCAGAGGTTCCGGGTAGCGGGGCAGATACGCAGTATTTT
CDR3: CASSKPIRFPEVPGSGADTQYF
V: TRBV21-1
J: TRBJ2-3
size: once
D: .

DNA: TGTGCCAGCAGCCCTGGACAGTATAATTCACCCCTCCACTTT
CDR3: CASSPGQYNSPLHF
V: TRBV5-6
J: TRBJ1-6
size: .
D: .

DNA: TGTGCCAGTAGGGAACCCGGGACAGGGAGAGGCTACACCTTC
CDR3: CASREPGTGRGYTF
V: TRBV19
J: TRBJ1-2
size: .
D: TRBD1